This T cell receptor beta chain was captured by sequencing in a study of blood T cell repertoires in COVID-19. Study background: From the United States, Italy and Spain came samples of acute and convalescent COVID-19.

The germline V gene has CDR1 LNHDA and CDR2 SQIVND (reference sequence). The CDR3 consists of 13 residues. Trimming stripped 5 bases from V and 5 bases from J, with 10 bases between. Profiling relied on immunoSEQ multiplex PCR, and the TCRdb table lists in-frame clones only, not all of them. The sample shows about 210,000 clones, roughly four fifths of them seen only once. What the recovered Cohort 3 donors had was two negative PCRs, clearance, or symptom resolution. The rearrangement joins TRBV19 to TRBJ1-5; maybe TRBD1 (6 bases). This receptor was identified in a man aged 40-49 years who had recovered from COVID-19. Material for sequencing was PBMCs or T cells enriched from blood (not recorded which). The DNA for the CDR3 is TGTGCCAGTAGTGAGGGGGACCATCAGCCCCAGCATTTT. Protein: CASSEGDHQPQHF.